Listed below are T cell receptor beta chains from one sample, sequenced in a study of CD8 T cells in ankylosing spondylitis. From the 5' RACE reads, TCRdb called clonotypes with MiXCR, one entry per CDR3 protein. The sample has 85,000 to 100,000 distinct CDR3 sequences; roughly 8.3% are singletons. The sample was blood, either unsorted or a sorted T cell fraction (not recorded which). These receptors came from a male donor with ankylosing spondylitis or in good health (not recorded which). The CDR3 runs from the conserved cysteine through the conserved F or W. D genes are given only for firm matches. Clone size, where shown, is once, few, many, or a class for clones that have expanded.

v_call,clone_size,d_call,j_call,cdr3_nt,cdr3_aa
TRBV20-1,few,.,TRBJ2-2,TGCAGTGCTAGAGTCGGACAGAACACCGGGGAGCTGTTTTTT,CSARVGQNTGELFF
TRBV11-3,many,TRBD1,TRBJ2-3,TGTGCCAGCAGCTTACGTTCCGGAGACAGGGGGGAAGATACGCAGTATTTT,CASSLRSGDRGEDTQYF
TRBV3-1,few,.,TRBJ2-5,TGTGCCAGCAGCCAAGTCACCCGCGGAGAGACCCAGTACTTC,CASSQVTRGETQYF
TRBV4-3,many,.,TRBJ2-1,TGCGCCAGCAGCCAAGACGATCGCGAGCAGTTCTTC,CASSQDDREQFF
TRBV4-3,many,.,TRBJ1-4,TGCGCCAGCAGCCAAGATGGGGGTGAAGGTGAAAAACTGTTTTTT,CASSQDGGEGEKLFF
TRBV29-1,.,TRBD2,TRBJ2-4,TGCAGCGTCGCAGTTTTTAGCGGGGGGGCCAAAAACATTCAGTACTTC,CSVAVFSGGAKNIQYF
TRBV30,.,TRBD1,TRBJ1-5,TGTGCCTGGAGTTCCGGGACAGGGATTTTTCGGAGCAATCAGCCCCAGCATTTT,CAWSSGTGIFRSNQPQHF
TRBV12-5,many,TRBD1,TRBJ2-7,TGTGCTAGTGGTTTGGAGGGCTCGGGACAGTACCACTACGAGCAGTACTTC,CASGLEGSGQYHYEQYF
TRBV7-2,many,TRBD1,TRBJ2-7,TGTGCCAGCAGCTTACGGGGTTGGGACAGTCCTTACTTC,CASSLRGWDSPYF
TRBV20-1,many,.,TRBJ1-6,TGCAGTGCTAGTGAAGGACAGCTCGTGAATTCACCCCTCCACTTT,CSASEGQLVNSPLHF
TRBV7-2,few,.,TRBJ2-1,TGTGCCAGCAGCTCCCTAGGGGCCTCCTACAATGAGCAGTTCTTC,CASSSLGASYNEQFF
TRBV5-6,many,.,TRBJ1-5,TGTGCCAGCAGCTTGTTCCCCCAGCCCCAGCATTTT,CASSLFPQPQHF
TRBV7-8,many,.,TRBJ2-3,TGTGCCAGCAGCTTAGATCCCAGCGCAGATACGCAGTATTTT,CASSLDPSADTQYF
TRBV20-1,many,.,TRBJ2-1,TGCAGTGGGGTCCTCACGGTCCATGAGCAGTTCTTC,CSGVLTVHEQFF
TRBV7-9,many,.,TRBJ2-1,TGTGCCAGCAGCTTGGGGATAAATGAGCAGTTCTTC,CASSLGINEQFF
TRBV7-2,many,.,TRBJ2-1,TGTGCCAGCAGCACCCCCCGGGGGAACGAGCAGTTCTTC,CASSTPRGNEQFF
TRBV7-9,few,.,TRBJ1-6,TGTGCCAGCAGCAGCAAGGACACTCTCGGCAATTCACCCCTCCACTTT,CASSSKDTLGNSPLHF
TRBV5-1,many,.,TRBJ2-7,TGCGCCAGCAGCCTCCGCCGAAGGGCCATTCCCAACGAGCAGTACTTC,CASSLRRRAIPNEQYF
TRBV13,many,.,TRBJ1-2,TGTGCCAGCAGCTTGGGGGCAGACTATGGCTACACCTTC,CASSLGADYGYTF
TRBV7-3,many,.,TRBJ1-1,TGTGCCAGCAGTCTAAGGGGGAGGGACACTGAAGCTTTCTTT,CASSLRGRDTEAFF
TRBV10-3,many,TRBD1,TRBJ1-2,TGTGCCATCAGCCAGAATCGGGACAGGAACTATGGCTACACCTTC,CAISQNRDRNYGYTF
TRBV9,many,TRBD1,TRBJ2-2,TGTGCCAGCAGCGGGGACAGGGATGTCGGGGAGCTGTTTTTT,CASSGDRDVGELFF
TRBV7-8,many,TRBD1,TRBJ1-4,TGTGCCAGCAGCTTCTACAGGGGTCCAATCGGATGGGAAAAACTGTTTTTT,CASSFYRGPIGWEKLFF
TRBV4-1,.,TRBD2,TRBJ2-5,TGCGCCAGCAGCCCCCTATTTGGGCGGGAGAACCAAGAGACCCAGTACTTC,CASSPLFGRENQETQYF
TRBV20-1,many,.,TRBJ2-3,TGCAGTGCTCCCTCGCGGGGGCTGGCCACAGATACGCAGTATTTT,CSAPSRGLATDTQYF
TRBV12-3/TRBV12-4,many,.,TRBJ1-4,TGTGCCAGCAGCCCATACTTGGACAGCTCCGATGAAAAACTGTTTTTT,CASSPYLDSSDEKLFF
TRBV7-9,many,.,TRBJ2-7,TGTGCCAGCAGCTTTCAGGGGAGCTCCTACGAGCAGTACTTC,CASSFQGSSYEQYF
TRBV20-1,many,TRBD1,TRBJ2-7,TGCAGTGCTAGAGATACGAGACAGGGGGCGGGGTACGAGCAGTACTTC,CSARDTRQGAGYEQYF
TRBV7-9,.,TRBD1,TRBJ2-2,TGTGCCAGCAGCCCTCACCGGGACAGCTATGTTACCGGGGAGCTGTTTTTT,CASSPHRDSYVTGELFF
TRBV7-3,many,TRBD1,TRBJ1-1,TGTGCCAGCAGCGCCGGACAGGGGAGGGGGAACACTGAAGCTTTCTTT,CASSAGQGRGNTEAFF
TRBV7-9,many,.,TRBJ2-1,TGTGCCAGCACCCTTAGAGAAGTCCACAATGAGCAGTTCTTC,CASTLREVHNEQFF
TRBV3-1,few,.,TRBJ2-7,TGTGCCAGCAGCCAAGGGCGGGGCTACGAGCAGTACTTC,CASSQGRGYEQYF
TRBV7-9,many,.,TRBJ2-7,TGTGCCAGCAGCTTAGGGACAGTGTCCTACGAGCAGTACTTC,CASSLGTVSYEQYF
TRBV4-2,many,.,TRBJ2-2,TGTGCCAGCAGCCAAGTGACTTACACCGGGGAGCTGTTTTTT,CASSQVTYTGELFF
TRBV7-9,many,.,TRBJ1-3,TGTGCCAGCAGCTACCCGAAGAGTGGAAACACCATATATTTT,CASSYPKSGNTIYF
TRBV20-1,.,TRBD2,TRBJ2-1,TGCAGTGCTAGGGGACTAGCGGGAGGGTACAATGAGCAGTTCTTC,CSARGLAGGYNEQFF
TRBV4-2,many,.,TRBJ2-1,TGTGCCAGCAGCCAAGAGGACCGGGACGGAAATGAGCAGTTCTTC,CASSQEDRDGNEQFF
TRBV29-1,.,.,TRBJ1-1,TGCAGCGTGACTCTACCTACACGGAACGGGGAAGCTTTCTTT,CSVTLPTRNGEAFF
TRBV18,many,.,TRBJ1-3,TGTGCCAGCCCCGGAGACAACTCTGGAAACACCATATATTTT,CASPGDNSGNTIYF
TRBV5-4,many,.,TRBJ2-5,TGTGCCAGCAGCTTATGGGGGGGCGGCCCCCAAGAGACCCAGTACTTC,CASSLWGGGPQETQYF